The clone carrying this T cell receptor (beta chain) appeared many times. The germline V gene has CDR1 MNHEY and CDR2 SVGAGI. The CDR3 is 14 amino acids. With 5 bases removed from V and 2 bases from J, the gap between germline ends came to 13 bases. This sample was included in a study of breast tumors, draining lymph nodes, adjacent tissues. TCRdb re-derived calls from the multiplex PCR reads in MiXCR, one entry per CDR3 protein. The sample yields about 15,000 distinct CDR3 sequences, around 54% seen once. Material for sequencing was tumor-adjacent breast tissue. The receptor comes from a female donor with breast cancer. Some clones in this sample may be carry-over from other donors' samples. The gene calls are TRBV6-5 and TRBJ2-7; a weak D match, TRBD1 (6 bases). The CDR3 sequence is CASSHADRTYEQYF. The CDR3 DNA is TGTGCCAGCAGTCACGCGGACAGAACCTACGAGCAGTACTTC.